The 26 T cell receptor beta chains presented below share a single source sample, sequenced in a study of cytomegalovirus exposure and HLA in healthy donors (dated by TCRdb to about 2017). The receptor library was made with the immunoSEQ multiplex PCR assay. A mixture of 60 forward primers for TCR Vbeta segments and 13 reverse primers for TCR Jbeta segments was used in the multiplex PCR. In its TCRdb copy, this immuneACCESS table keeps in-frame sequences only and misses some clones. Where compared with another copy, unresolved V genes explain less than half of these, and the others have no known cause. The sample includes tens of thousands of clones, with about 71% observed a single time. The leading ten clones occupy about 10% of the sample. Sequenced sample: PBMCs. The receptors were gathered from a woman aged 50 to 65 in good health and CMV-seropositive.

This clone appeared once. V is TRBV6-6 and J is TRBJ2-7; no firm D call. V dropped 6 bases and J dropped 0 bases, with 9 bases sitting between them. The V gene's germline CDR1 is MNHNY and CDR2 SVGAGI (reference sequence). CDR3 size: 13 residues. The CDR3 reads CASSFLDSYEQYF. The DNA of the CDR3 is TGTGCCAGCAGCTTTCTAGACTCCTACGAGCAGTACTTC.

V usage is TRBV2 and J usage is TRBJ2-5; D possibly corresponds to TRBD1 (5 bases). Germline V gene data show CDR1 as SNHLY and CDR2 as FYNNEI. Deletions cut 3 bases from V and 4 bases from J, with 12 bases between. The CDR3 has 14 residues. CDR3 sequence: CASSDPRVGETQYF. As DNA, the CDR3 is TGTGCCAGCAGTGATCCCAGGGTTGGAGAGACCCAGTACTTC.

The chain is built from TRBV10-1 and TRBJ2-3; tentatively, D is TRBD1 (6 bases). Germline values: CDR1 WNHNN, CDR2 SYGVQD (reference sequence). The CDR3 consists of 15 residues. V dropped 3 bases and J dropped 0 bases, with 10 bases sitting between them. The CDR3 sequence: CASSEGGASTDTQYF. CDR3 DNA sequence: TGCGCCAGCAGTGAAGGGGGTGCTAGCACAGATACGCAGTATTTT.

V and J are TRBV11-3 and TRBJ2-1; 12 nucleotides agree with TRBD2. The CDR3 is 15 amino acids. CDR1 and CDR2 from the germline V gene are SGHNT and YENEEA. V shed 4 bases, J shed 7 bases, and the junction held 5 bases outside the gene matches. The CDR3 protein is CASSSLAGGKNEQFF. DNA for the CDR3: TGTGCCAGCAGCTCCCTAGCGGGGGGGAAGAATGAGCAGTTCTTC.

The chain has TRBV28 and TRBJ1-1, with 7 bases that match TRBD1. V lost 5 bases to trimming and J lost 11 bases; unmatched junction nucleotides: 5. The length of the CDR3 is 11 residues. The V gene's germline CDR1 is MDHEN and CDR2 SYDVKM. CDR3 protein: CASSLQGEAFF. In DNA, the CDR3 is TGTGCCAGCAGTCTCCAGGGGGAGGCTTTCTTT.

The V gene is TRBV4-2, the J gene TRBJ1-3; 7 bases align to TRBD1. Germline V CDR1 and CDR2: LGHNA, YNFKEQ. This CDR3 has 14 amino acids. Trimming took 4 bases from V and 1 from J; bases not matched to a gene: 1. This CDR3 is CASSPGQSGNTIYF. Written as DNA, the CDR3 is TGTGCCAGCAGCCCGGGACAGTCTGGAAACACCATATATTTT.

CDR3 sequence (DNA): TGTGCCAGCAGCCCAAGGACAGGGATCACTTCACCCCTCCACTTT. It codes for CASSPRTGITSPLHF. The chain uses TRBV9 and TRBJ1-6, with 8 bases aligning to TRBD1. The CDR3 has 15 residues. CDR1 is SGDLS, CDR2 YYNGEE, per germline. Unmatched junction bases numbered 9, after V lost 4 bases and J lost 9 bases. Supplemented by reference TRBV9 and TRBJ1-6, the full variable domain reads DSGVTQTPKHLITATGQRVTLRCSPRSGDLSVYWYQQSLDQGLQFLIQYYNGEERAKGNILERFSAQQFPDLHSELNLSSLELGDSALYFCASSPRTGITSPLHFGNGTRLTVT.

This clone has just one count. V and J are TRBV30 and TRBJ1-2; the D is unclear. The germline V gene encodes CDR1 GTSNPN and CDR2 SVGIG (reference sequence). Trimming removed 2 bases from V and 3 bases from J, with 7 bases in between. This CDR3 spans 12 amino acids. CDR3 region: CAWSSLYYGYTF. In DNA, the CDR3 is TGTGCCTGGAGTTCCTTGTACTATGGCTACACCTTC.

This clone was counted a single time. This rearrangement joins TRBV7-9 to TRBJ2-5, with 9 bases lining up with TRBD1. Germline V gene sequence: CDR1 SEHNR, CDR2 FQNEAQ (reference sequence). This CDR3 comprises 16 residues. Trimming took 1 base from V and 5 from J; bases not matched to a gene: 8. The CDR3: CASSLVIGTGKETQYF. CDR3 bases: TGTGCCAGCAGCTTAGTGATCGGGACAGGGAAGGAGACCCAGTACTTC.

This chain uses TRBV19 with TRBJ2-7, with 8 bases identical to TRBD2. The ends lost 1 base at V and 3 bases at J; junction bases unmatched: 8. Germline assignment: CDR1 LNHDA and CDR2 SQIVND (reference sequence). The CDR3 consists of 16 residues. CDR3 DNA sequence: TGTGCCAGTAGTATAGGGTTCGCGGGAGGAAACTACGAGCAGTACTTC. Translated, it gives CASSIGFAGGNYEQYF.

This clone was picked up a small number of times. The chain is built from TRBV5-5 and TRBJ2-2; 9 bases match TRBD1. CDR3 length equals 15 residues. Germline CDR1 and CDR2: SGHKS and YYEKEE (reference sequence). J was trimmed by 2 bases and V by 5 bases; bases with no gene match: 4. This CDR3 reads CASRWGQGNTGELFF. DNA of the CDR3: TGTGCCAGCAGGTGGGGACAGGGTAACACCGGGGAGCTGTTTTTT. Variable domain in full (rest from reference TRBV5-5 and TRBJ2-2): DAGVTQSPTHLIKTRGQQVTLRCSPISGHKSVSWYQQVLGQGPQFIFQYYEKEERGRGNFPDRFSARQFPNYSSELNVNALLLGDSALYLCASRWGQGNTGELFFGEGSRLTVL.

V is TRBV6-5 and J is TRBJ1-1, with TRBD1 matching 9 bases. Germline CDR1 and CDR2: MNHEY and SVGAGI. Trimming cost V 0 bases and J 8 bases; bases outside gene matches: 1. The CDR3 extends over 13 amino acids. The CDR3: CASSYSGQGEAFF. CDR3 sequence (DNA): TGTGCCAGCAGTTACTCGGGACAGGGCGAAGCTTTCTTT.

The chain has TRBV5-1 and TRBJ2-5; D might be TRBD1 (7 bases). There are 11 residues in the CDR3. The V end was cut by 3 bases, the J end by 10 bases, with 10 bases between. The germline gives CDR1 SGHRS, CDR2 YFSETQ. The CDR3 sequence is CASSSRGDQYF. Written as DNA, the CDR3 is TGCGCCAGCAGCTCCAGGGGGGACCAGTACTTC. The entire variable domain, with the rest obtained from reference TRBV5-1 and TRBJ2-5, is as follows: KAGVTQTPRYLIKTRGQQVTLSCSPISGHRSVSWYQQTPGQGLQFLFEYFSETQRNKGNFPGRFSGRQFSNSRSEMNVSTLELGDSALYLCASSSRGDQYFGPGTRLLVL.

This CDR3 is CASSLSPGVEGTDTQYF. The DNA for the CDR3 is TGCGCCAGCAGCTTGAGCCCCGGGGTTGAAGGTACAGATACGCAGTATTTT. The chain uses TRBV5-1 and TRBJ2-3; TRBD2 might be the D (5 bases). The V end was cut by 1 base, the J end by 3 bases, with 18 bases between. The germline CDR1 and CDR2 sequences are SGHRS and YFSETQ. CDR3 length: 17 amino acids.

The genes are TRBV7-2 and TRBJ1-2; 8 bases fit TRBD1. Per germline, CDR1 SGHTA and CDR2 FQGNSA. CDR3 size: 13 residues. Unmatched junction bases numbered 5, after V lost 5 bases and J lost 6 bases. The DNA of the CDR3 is TGTGCCAGCAGCCTTAACAGGGGGGATGGCTACACCTTC. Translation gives CASSLNRGDGYTF.

CDR3 sequence: CASSLVGGETEAFF. CDR3 DNA: TGCGCCAGCAGCTTGGTAGGGGGAGAAACTGAAGCTTTCTTT. The V and J genes are TRBV5-1 and TRBJ1-1; D is perhaps TRBD1 (6 bases). This CDR3 region has 14 residues. V lost 0 bases to trimming and J lost 5 bases, with 11 bases between them. From germline, CDR1 is SGHRS and CDR2 YFSETQ.

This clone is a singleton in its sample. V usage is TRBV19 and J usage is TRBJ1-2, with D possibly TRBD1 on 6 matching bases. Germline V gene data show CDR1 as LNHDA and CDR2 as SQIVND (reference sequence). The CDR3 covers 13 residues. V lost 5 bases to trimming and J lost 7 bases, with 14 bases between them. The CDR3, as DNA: TGTGCCAGTAGTCCGGCGGGGGCCTCTGGCTACACCTTC. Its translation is CASSPAGASGYTF.

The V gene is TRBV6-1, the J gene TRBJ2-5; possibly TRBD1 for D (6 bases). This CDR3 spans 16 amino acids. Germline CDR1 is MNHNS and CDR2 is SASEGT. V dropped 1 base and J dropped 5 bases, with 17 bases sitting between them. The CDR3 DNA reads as TGTGCCAGCAGTGAAGTGGGGGCGCTTGGTTTGGAGACCCAGTACTTC. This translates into CASSEVGALGLETQYF.

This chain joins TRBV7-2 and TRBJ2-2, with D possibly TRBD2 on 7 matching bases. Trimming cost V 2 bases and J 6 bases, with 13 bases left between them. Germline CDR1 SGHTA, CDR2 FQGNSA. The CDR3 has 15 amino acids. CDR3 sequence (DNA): TGTGCCAGCAGCTTAAGGGGGGGGATATCCGGGGAGCTGTTTTTT. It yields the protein CASSLRGGISGELFF.

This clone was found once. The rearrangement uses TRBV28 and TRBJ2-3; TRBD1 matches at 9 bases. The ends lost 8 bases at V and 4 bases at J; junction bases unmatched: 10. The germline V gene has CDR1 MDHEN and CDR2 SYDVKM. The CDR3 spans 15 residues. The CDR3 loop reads CASHNSQGAPDTQYF. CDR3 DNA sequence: TGTGCCAGCCATAACTCACAGGGGGCCCCAGATACGCAGTATTTT.

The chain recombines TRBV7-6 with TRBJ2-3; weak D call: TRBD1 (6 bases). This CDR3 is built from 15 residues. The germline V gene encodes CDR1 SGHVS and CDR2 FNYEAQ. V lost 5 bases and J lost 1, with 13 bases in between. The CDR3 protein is CASSLRQAGTDTQYF. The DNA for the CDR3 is TGTGCCAGCAGCCTTCGACAGGCCGGCACAGATACGCAGTATTTT.

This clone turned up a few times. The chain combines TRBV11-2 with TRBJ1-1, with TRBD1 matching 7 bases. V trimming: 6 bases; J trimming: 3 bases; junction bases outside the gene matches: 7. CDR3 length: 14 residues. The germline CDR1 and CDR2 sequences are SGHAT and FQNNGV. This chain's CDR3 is CASSPSTGDTEAFF. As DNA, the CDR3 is TGTGCCAGCAGTCCTTCTACAGGGGACACTGAAGCTTTCTTT.

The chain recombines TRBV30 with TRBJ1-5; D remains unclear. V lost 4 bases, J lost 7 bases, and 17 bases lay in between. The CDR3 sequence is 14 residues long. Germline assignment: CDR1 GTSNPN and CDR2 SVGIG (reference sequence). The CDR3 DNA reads TGTGCCTGGAATACGGCGGGAATAGGCCAGCCCCAGCATTTT. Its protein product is CAWNTAGIGQPQHF. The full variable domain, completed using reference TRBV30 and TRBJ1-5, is SQTIHQWPATLVQPVGSPLSLECTVEGTSNPNLYWYRQAAGRGLQLLFYSVGIGQISSEVPQNLSASRPQDRQFILSSKKLLLSDSGFYLCAWNTAGIGQPQHFGDGTRLSIL.

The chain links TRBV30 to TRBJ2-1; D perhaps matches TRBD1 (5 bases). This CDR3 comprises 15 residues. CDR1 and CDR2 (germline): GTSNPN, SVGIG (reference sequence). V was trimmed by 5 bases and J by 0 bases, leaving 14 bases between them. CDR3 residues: CAWSPQGDSYNEQFF. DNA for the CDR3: TGTGCCTGGTCCCCGCAGGGTGACTCCTACAATGAGCAGTTCTTC. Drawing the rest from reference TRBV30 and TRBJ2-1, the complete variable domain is SQTIHQWPATLVQPVGSPLSLECTVEGTSNPNLYWYRQAAGRGLQLLFYSVGIGQISSEVPQNLSASRPQDRQFILSSKKLLLSDSGFYLCAWSPQGDSYNEQFFGPGTRLTVL.

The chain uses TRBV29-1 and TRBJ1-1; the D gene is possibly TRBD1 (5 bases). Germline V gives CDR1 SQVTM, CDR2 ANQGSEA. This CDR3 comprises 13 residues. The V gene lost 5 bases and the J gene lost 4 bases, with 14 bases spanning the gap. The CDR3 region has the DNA TGCAGCGTTTCCAGGGAGGCGACCACTGAAGCTTTCTTT. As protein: CSVSREATTEAFF.

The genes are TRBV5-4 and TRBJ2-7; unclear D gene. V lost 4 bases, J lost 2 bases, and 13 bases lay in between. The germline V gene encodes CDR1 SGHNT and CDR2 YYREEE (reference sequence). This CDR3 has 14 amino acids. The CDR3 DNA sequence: TGTGCCAGCAGCCCGCCAGGCACCGCCTACGAGCAGTACTTC. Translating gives CASSPPGTAYEQYF.